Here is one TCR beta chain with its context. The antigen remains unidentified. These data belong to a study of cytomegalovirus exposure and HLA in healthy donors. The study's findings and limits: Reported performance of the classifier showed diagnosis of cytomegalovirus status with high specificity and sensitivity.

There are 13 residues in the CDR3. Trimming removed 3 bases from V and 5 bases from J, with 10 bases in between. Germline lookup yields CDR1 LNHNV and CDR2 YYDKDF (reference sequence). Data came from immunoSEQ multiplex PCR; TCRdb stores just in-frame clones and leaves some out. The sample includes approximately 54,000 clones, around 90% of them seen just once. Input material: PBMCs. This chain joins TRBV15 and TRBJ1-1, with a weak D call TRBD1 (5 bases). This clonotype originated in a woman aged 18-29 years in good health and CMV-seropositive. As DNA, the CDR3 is TGTGCCACCAGCAGGGGGGGGAGGACTGAAGCTTTCTTT. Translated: CATSRGGRTEAFF.